The rows below give T cell receptor beta chains drawn from one sample of a study of a mutant IDH1 vaccine in newly diagnosed glioma. For these receptors, no antigen is known. TCRdb's copy holds only in-frame clones and misses some; the assay was immunoSEQ multiplex PCR. This sample has 40,000 or so clones, with roughly 89% found just once. Sequencing used PBMCs, obtained from a glioma patient whose treatment included an IDH1 peptide vaccine. The receptors come from a man aged 40-55 years with glioma. Both conserved end residues are part of each CDR3. Fields, in order: J gene, V gene, clone size, D gene, CDR3 protein, CDR3 DNA. The D gene is left open where the match is weak. Not every row has a clone size; where given, it reads once, few, many or a size class.

>TRBJ2-7|TRBV5-6|-|TRBD2
CASSLGLAGDEQYF
TGTGCCAGCAGCCTGGGACTAGCGGGAGACGAGCAGTACTTC
>TRBJ2-1|TRBV11-2|-|-
CASSLTNEQFF
TGTGCCAGCAGCTTAACCAATGAGCAGTTCTTC
>TRBJ2-7|TRBV28|-|-
CASSLSVPYEQYF
TGTGCCAGCAGTTTATCCGTGCCCTACGAGCAGTACTTC
>TRBJ2-7|TRBV5-1|-|-
CASSPTSSYEQYF
TGCGCCAGCAGCCCGACGAGCTCCTACGAGCAGTACTTC
>TRBJ2-5|TRBV5-1|few|TRBD1
CASRKGQGGGETQYF
TGCGCCAGCAGGAAAGGACAGGGGGGCGGAGAGACCCAGTACTTC
>TRBJ1-2|TRBV14|once|TRBD1
CASSQTQGAQRVYYGYTF
TGTGCCAGCAGCCAGACACAGGGGGCGCAAAGGGTCTACTATGGCTACACCTTC
>TRBJ2-1|TRBV29-1|-|TRBD2
CSAGTSGGLGEQFF
TGCAGCGCAGGGACTAGCGGGGGGCTCGGTGAGCAGTTCTTC
>TRBJ2-5|TRBV6-5|-|-
CASSYSSGETQYF
TGTGCCAGCAGTTACTCGTCGGGAGAGACCCAGTACTTC
>TRBJ2-7|TRBV15|-|-
CATSRDTTYEQYF
TGTGCCACCAGCAGAGATACAACCTACGAGCAGTACTTC
>TRBJ1-1|TRBV19|once|-
CASSIVGGRNTEAFF
TGTGCCAGTAGTATAGTAGGGGGACGGAACACTGAAGCTTTCTTT
>TRBJ2-1|TRBV7-9|-|-
CASSLVRESDEQFF
TGTGCCAGCAGCTTAGTCCGGGAGTCCGATGAGCAGTTCTTC
>TRBJ2-2|TRBV6-6|-|-
CASSYSWQTGELFF
TGTGCCAGCAGTTACTCGTGGCAGACCGGGGAGCTGTTTTTT
>TRBJ1-2|TRBV2|-|-
CASRGGGQFGYGYTF
TGTGCCAGCCGAGGAGGAGGACAGTTTGGGTATGGCTACACCTTC
>TRBJ1-1|TRBV5-4|-|-
CASSLVLNTEAFF
TGTGCCAGCAGCTTGGTCCTGAACACTGAAGCTTTCTTT
>TRBJ2-3|TRBV7-9|-|TRBD1
CASTPGVGGGTDTQYF
TGTGCCAGCACACCCGGAGTAGGGGGCGGGACAGATACGCAGTATTTT
>TRBJ1-3|TRBV5-1|-|TRBD1
CASTQGGSGNTIYF
TGCGCCAGCACACAGGGGGGCTCTGGAAACACCATATATTTT
>TRBJ2-7|TRBV27|once|TRBD1
CASSFDRASYEQYF
TGTGCCAGCAGTTTCGACAGGGCCTCCTACGAGCAGTACTTC
>TRBJ2-6|TRBV4-2|-|-
CASSQVESSGANVLTF
TGTGCCAGCAGCCAAGTTGAGAGCTCTGGGGCCAACGTCCTGACTTTC
>TRBJ2-7|TRBV6-5|-|-
CASRRSGYEQYF
TGTGCCAGCAGAAGGTCTGGATACGAGCAGTACTTC
>TRBJ2-5|TRBV28|-|-
CASSLLGGEETQYF
TGTGCCAGCAGTTTATTGGGGGGAGAAGAGACCCAGTACTTC
>TRBJ2-7|TRBV2|-|-
CASSEEDYDYGYEQYF
TGTGCCAGCAGTGAAGAGGACTACGATTATGGCTACGAGCAGTACTTC
>TRBJ2-7|TRBV5-1|once|-
CASSSFYEQYF
TGCGCCAGCAGCTCTTTCTACGAGCAGTACTTC
>TRBJ2-7|TRBV6-5|-|-
CASRGAGTTYEQYF
TGTGCCAGCAGGGGAGCGGGTACAACCTACGAGCAGTACTTC
>TRBJ2-3|TRBV14|-|-
CASSRGIRTDTQYF
TGTGCCAGCAGCCGAGGGATTCGCACAGATACGCAGTATTTT
>TRBJ1-5|TRBV10-2|-|-
CASSEYGARQPQHF
TGCGCCAGCAGTGAGTACGGGGCCAGACAGCCCCAGCATTTT
>TRBJ2-4|TRBV7-2|-|-
CASSPTTNIQYF
TGTGCCAGCAGCCCCACCACAAACATTCAGTACTTC
>TRBJ2-1|TRBV7-9|few|TRBD2
CASRLAAVSYNEQFF
TGTGCCAGCAGGCTAGCGGCCGTTTCCTACAATGAGCAGTTCTTC
>TRBJ2-2|TRBV4-2|once|TRBD1
CASSQEGTGIAGELFF
TGTGCCAGCAGCCAAGAAGGGACAGGGATTGCCGGGGAGCTGTTTTTT